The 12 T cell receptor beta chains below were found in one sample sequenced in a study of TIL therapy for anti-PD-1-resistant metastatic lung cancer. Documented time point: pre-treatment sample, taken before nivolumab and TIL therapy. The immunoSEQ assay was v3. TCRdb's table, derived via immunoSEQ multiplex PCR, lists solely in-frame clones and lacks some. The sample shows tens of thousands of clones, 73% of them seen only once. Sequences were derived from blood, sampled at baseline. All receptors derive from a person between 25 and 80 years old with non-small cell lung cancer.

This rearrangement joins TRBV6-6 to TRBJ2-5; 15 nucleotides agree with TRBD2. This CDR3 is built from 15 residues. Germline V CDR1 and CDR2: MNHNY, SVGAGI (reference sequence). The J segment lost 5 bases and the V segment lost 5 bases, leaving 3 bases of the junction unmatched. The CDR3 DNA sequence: TGTGCCAGCAGTCGGACTAGCGGGGGGGCCGAGACCCAGTACTTC. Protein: CASSRTSGGAETQYF.

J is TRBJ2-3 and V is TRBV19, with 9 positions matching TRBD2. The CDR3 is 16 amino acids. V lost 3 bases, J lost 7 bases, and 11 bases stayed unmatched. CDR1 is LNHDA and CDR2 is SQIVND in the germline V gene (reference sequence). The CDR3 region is CASSMNSGSLGNTQYF. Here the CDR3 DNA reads TGTGCCAGTAGTATGAATAGCGGGAGCTTGGGAAATACGCAGTATTTT.

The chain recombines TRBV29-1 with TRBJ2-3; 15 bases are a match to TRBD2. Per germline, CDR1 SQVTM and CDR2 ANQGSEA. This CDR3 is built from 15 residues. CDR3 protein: CSLSGLAGGTDTQYF. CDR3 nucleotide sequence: TGCAGTCTATCGGGACTAGCGGGAGGAACAGATACGCAGTATTTT.

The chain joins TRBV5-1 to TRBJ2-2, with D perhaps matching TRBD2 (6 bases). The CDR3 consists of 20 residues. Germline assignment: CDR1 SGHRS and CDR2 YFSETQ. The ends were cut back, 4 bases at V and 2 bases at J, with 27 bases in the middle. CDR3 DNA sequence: TGCGCCAGCAGCATCCTAGTGGGGGGTTCGTTCGGCAGCAACACCGGGGAGCTGTTTTTT. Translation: CASSILVGGSFGSNTGELFF.

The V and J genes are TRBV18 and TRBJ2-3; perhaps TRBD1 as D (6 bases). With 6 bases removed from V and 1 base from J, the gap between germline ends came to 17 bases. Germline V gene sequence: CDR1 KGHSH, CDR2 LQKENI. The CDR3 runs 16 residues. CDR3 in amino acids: CASSLQGKGGTDTQYF. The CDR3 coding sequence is TGTGCCAGCTCGCTACAGGGCAAGGGAGGCACAGATACGCAGTATTTT.

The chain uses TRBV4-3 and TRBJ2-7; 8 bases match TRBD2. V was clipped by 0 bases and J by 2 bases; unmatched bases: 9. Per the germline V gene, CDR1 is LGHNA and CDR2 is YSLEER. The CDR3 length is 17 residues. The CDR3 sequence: CASSQDIGLAPPYEQYF. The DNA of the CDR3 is TGCGCCAGCAGCCAAGATATCGGACTAGCACCGCCCTACGAGCAGTACTTC.

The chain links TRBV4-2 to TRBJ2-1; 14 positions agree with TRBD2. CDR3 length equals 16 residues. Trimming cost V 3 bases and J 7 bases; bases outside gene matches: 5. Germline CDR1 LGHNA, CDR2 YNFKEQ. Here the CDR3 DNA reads TGTGCCAGCAGCCAGGATGGGACTAGCGGGGGAAATGAGCAGTTCTTC. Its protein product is CASSQDGTSGGNEQFF.

The CDR3 region is CASSARGTGSDTEAFF. The CDR3 region has the DNA TGTGCCAGCAGCGCCCGGGGGACCGGGAGTGACACTGAAGCTTTCTTT. The chain employs TRBV11-2 and TRBJ1-1; weak D call: TRBD1 (5 bases). V lost 5 bases, J lost 3 bases, and 19 bases lay in between. From germline, CDR1 is SGHAT and CDR2 FQNNGV. The CDR3 is 16 amino acids.

CDR3: CASTSNSRGNQPQHF. CDR3 in DNA: TGTGCCAGTACGAGTAACTCCAGGGGCAATCAGCCCCAGCATTTT. The chain employs TRBV19 and TRBJ1-5; maybe TRBD1 (5 bases). Trimming pared 7 bases from V and 2 bases from J, leaving 15 bases between. Germline V gene sequence: CDR1 LNHDA, CDR2 SQIVND (reference sequence). The CDR3 length is 15 residues.

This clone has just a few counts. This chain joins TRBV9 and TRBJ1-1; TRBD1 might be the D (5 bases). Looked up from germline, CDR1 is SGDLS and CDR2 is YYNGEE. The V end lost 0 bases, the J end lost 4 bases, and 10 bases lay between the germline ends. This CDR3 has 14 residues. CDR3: CASSVGGVVTEAFF. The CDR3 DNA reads TGTGCCAGCAGCGTAGGGGGGGTCGTCACTGAAGCTTTCTTT.

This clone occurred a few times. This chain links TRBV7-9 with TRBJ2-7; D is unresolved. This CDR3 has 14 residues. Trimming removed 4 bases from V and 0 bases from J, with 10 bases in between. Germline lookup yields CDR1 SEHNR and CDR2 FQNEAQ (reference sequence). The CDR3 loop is CASSYGRSSYEQYF. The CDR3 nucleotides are TGTGCCAGCAGCTACGGACGGAGCTCCTACGAGCAGTACTTC.

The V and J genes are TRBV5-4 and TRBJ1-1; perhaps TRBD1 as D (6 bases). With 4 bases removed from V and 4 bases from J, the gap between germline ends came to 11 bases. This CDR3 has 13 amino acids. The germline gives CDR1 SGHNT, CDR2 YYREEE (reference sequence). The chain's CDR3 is CASSPRGGTEAFF. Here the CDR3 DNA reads TGTGCCAGCAGCCCGAGGGGGGGCACTGAAGCTTTCTTT. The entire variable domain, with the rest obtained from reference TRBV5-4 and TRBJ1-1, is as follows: ETGVTQSPTHLIKTRGQQVTLRCSSQSGHNTVSWYQQALGQGPQFIFQYYREEENGRGNFPPRFSGLQFPNYSSELNVNALELDDSALYLCASSPRGGTEAFFGQGTRLTVV.